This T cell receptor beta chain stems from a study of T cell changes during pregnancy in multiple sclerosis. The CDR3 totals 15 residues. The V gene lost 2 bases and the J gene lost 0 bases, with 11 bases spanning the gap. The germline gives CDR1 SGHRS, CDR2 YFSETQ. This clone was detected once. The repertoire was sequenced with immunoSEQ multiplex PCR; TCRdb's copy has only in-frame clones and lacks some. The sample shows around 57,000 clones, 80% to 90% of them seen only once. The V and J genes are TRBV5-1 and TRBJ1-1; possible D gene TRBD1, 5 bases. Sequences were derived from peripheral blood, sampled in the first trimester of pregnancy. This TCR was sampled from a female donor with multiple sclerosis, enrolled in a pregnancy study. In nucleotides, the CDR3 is TGCGCCAGCAGCTTTGGGGACTTCATGAACACTGAAGCTTTCTTT. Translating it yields CASSFGDFMNTEAFF.